The present TCR beta chain was sequenced within a study of T-cell memory formation after mild COVID-19. Study details: Clusters were largely donor specific.

Study conclusions and caveats: Day 15 to 85 contractors were CD4/CD8 balanced; later expanders leaned CD4+.

Note on this clonotype: The antigen is unknown.

TCRdb passed the 5' RACE reads through MiXCR, listing each CDR3 protein once. The profile shows 350,000 to 550,000 distinct CDR3 sequences, approximately 19% of them singletons. Germline CDR1 and CDR2: SGHTA and FQGNSA. The CDR3 covers 15 residues. With V trimmed by 1 base and J by 9 bases, 6 bases remained unmatched. Sequenced input: PBMCs or a T cell subset sorted from them (not recorded which). The rearrangement joins TRBV7-2 to TRBJ1-6; 7 positions match TRBD1. The TCR comes from a man aged 18 to 35 who had mild COVID-19 (a few samples of this study predate the infection). Cell type and time point are not known. The CDR3 loop is CASSLVRGAGSPLHF. The CDR3 nucleotides read TGTGCCAGCAGCTTAGTCAGGGGGGCGGGTTCACCCCTCCACTTT.